The 8 T cell receptor beta chains below come from one sample, sequenced in a study of T cell responses to AZD1222 COVID-19 vaccine. TCRdb's copy holds only in-frame clones and misses some; the assay was immunoSEQ multiplex PCR. There are more than 75,000 clones in the sample; around 92% occur only once, and about 5% lies in the top ten. The source was peripheral blood, collected on day 0 of AZD1222 vaccination. The receptor set was obtained from an adult in good health.

The chain recombines TRBV10-3 with TRBJ2-1, with a possible D match to TRBD1 (5 bases). With 5 bases removed from V and 4 bases from J, the gap between germline ends came to 15 bases. Germline loops: CDR1 ENHRY, CDR2 SYGVKD. The CDR3 is made up of 15 amino acids. The CDR3 bases are TGTGCCATCAGTTTAGGCAGGGCACTGTACAATGAGCAGTTCTTC. It translates to CAISLGRALYNEQFF.

The CDR3: CASSLGNQPQHF. CDR3 DNA sequence: TGTGCCAGCAGTTTGGGGAATCAGCCCCAGCATTTT. The chain recombines TRBV6-5 with TRBJ1-5, with no clear D. In germline, CDR1 is MNHEY, CDR2 SVGAGI. This CDR3 has 12 amino acids. V gave up 4 bases and J gave up 4 bases, with 5 bases separating them.

V is TRBV3-1 (or the pseudogene TRBV3-2) and J is TRBJ2-1, with 7 bases matching TRBD1. In germline, CDR1 is LGHDT, CDR2 YNNKEL (reference sequence). There are 14 residues in the CDR3. J was trimmed by 4 bases and V by 8 bases; bases with no gene match: 8. The CDR3: CASGLGQIYNEQFF. The CDR3 nucleotides read TGTGCCAGCGGACTGGGACAGATATACAATGAGCAGTTCTTC.

The chain employs TRBV20-1 and TRBJ2-5, with D maybe TRBD1 (5 bases). Trimming took 6 bases from V and 5 from J, leaving 10 bases between them. The CDR3 contains 11 residues. Germline V gene sequence: CDR1 DFQATT, CDR2 SNEGSKA (reference sequence). CDR3 amino acids: CSALGRETQYF. CDR3 sequence (DNA): TGCAGTGCGTTGGGGCGGGAGACCCAGTACTTC.

The rearrangement joins TRBV30 to TRBJ2-3, with 9 bases that match TRBD2. The germline CDR1 and CDR2 sequences are GTSNPN and SVGIG (reference sequence). V was clipped by 2 bases and J by 3 bases; unmatched bases: 9. This CDR3 region has 16 residues. The CDR3 region has the DNA TGTGCCTGGAGTACAACTAGCGGGTATTTAACAGATACGCAGTATTTT. Amino acid sequence: CAWSTTSGYLTDTQYF.

The chain is built from TRBV5-1 and TRBJ2-5, with TRBD1 matching over 12 bases. V shed 4 bases and J 5 bases; nucleotides not matched to a gene: 6. The CDR3 length is 15 residues. In germline, CDR1 is SGHRS, CDR2 YFSETQ. CDR3 DNA sequence: TGCGCCAGCAGCCAGGGGACAGGGGGCTTGGAGACCCAGTACTTC. It translates to CASSQGTGGLETQYF.

The rearrangement uses TRBV29-1 and TRBJ1-2; no definite D call. Germline CDR1 and CDR2: SQVTM and ANQGSEA. The V gene lost 1 base and the J gene lost 5 bases, with 14 bases spanning the gap. CDR3 length: 14 residues. In nucleotides, the CDR3 is TGCAGCGTTGAAGTCGGGCAATCCCCTTATGGCTACACCTTC. It translates to CSVEVGQSPYGYTF.

The rearrangement joins TRBV5-8 to TRBJ2-1; unclear D gene. This CDR3 spans 15 amino acids. Germline V gives CDR1 SGHTS, CDR2 YDEGEE. V gave up 0 bases and J gave up 0 bases, with 7 bases separating them. DNA for the CDR3: TGTGCCAGCAGCTTGGGCGGAAGCTCCTACAATGAGCAGTTCTTC. Protein sequence: CASSLGGSSYNEQFF.